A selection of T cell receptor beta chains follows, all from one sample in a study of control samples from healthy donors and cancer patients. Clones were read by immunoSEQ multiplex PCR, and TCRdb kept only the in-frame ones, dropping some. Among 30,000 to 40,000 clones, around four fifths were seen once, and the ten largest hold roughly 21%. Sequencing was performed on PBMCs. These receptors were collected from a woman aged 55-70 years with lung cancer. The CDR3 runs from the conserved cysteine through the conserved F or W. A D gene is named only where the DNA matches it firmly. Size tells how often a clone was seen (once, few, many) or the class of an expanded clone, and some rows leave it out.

TGCGCCAGCAGCTTCGGGGGGTCCGGCGGCGAGACCCAGTACTTC	CASSFGGSGGETQYF	medium-sized	TRBD2	TRBV5-1	TRBJ2-5
TGCGCCAGCAGCTGGACCGGGACTAGCGAATATGAGCAGTTCTTC	CASSWTGTSEYEQFF	.	TRBD2	TRBV5-1	TRBJ2-1
TGTGCCAGCAGCCAGGGGGGGCAAGGAACACCCCTCCACTTT	CASSQGGQGTPLHF	.	.	TRBV3-1/TRBV3-2	TRBJ1-6
TGTGCCAGCAGCTTAGACAGGGGGACAGATACGCAGTATTTT	CASSLDRGTDTQYF	once	TRBD1	TRBV11-1	TRBJ2-3
TGTGCCAGCAGTTTGTCAGGAAGCGGCACCCCGGCCTACGAGCAGTACTTC	CASSLSGSGTPAYEQYF	few	.	TRBV27	TRBJ2-7
TGTGCCACCAGTGACCCCGGGAACCAAGAGACCCAGTACTTC	CATSDPGNQETQYF	.	.	TRBV24-1	TRBJ2-5
TGTGCTAGCAGCTTGGGCGGGACCACCTACAATGAGCAGTTCTTC	CASSLGGTTYNEQFF	.	.	TRBV7-7	TRBJ2-1
TGTGCCAGCAGCTTAGGTGCGGGGATGACCTACGAGCAGTACTTC	CASSLGAGMTYEQYF	.	.	TRBV11-2	TRBJ2-7
TGTGCCTGGAGTGTACGGAGAGGGGGCGGTGGCTACACCTTC	CAWSVRRGGGGYTF	.	TRBD1	TRBV30	TRBJ1-2
TGTGCCAGCAGAAGGGGAAGGGCAGAGACCCAGTACTTC	CASRRGRAETQYF	.	.	TRBV6-5	TRBJ2-5
TGTGCCAGCAGTTTAGAACGGAACACCGGGGAGCTGTTTTTT	CASSLERNTGELFF	.	.	TRBV27	TRBJ2-2
TGCGCCAGCAGCTTTGACGGGACCTACGAGCAGTACTTC	CASSFDGTYEQYF	.	.	TRBV5-1	TRBJ2-7
TGTGCCAGCCAGTTGAAAGCGGATAATCTCTACGAGCAGTACTTC	CASQLKADNLYEQYF	.	.	TRBV6-6	TRBJ2-7
TGTGCCAGCAGTATCTCAGGTCCGCTAGGCCCAATGAAACAGTTCTTC	CASSISGPLGPMKQFF	.	.	TRBV28	TRBJ2-1
TGTGCCAGCAGCTTCGGATGGGTGAACACTGAAGCTTTCTTT	CASSFGWVNTEAFF	once	.	TRBV5-4	TRBJ1-1
TGTGCCAGCAGTGCCTCGGGACTAGCGATATACAATGAGCAGTTCTTC	CASSASGLAIYNEQFF	.	TRBD2	TRBV6-1	TRBJ2-1
TGTGCCAGCAGCTCCCGGGGGTTGTGGACCGGGGAGCTGTTTTTT	CASSSRGLWTGELFF	.	.	TRBV11-3	TRBJ2-2
TGTGCCAGCAGGGGCCGGAGGAATCAGCCCCAGCATTTT	CASRGRRNQPQHF	.	.	TRBV12-3/TRBV12-4	TRBJ1-5
TGTGCCAGCTCAGGGGGACAGGGGGCTTCTGGGGCCAACGTCCTGACTTTC	CASSGGQGASGANVLTF	.	TRBD1	TRBV18	TRBJ2-6
TGTGCCAGCTCTAGGGGGGTTAACTATGGCTACACCTTC	CASSRGVNYGYTF	.	.	TRBV11-2	TRBJ1-2
TGTGCCAGCAGCTTGAGTTGGGGAGAGACCCAGTACTTC	CASSLSWGETQYF	few	.	TRBV5-5	TRBJ2-5
TGTGCCAGTAATGGGGTAAGGAGCACCGGGGAGCTGTTTTTT	CASNGVRSTGELFF	.	.	TRBV19	TRBJ2-2